This T cell receptor (beta chain) emerged from a study of blood T cell repertoires in COVID-19. Turning to the study itself: Collection of acute and convalescent COVID-19 samples took place in the United States, Italy and Spain.

Per the study methods: Using reference gene primer amplification, nucleated cell counts were estimated. Libraries were prepared by immunoSEQ multiplex PCR; TCRdb keeps only in-frame clonotypes and omits some of them. From that table come the V and J calls and clone size; the DNA was used to work out D and trimming. Of fewer than 120,000 clones in the sample, around nine tenths were seen once. This receptor was identified in a human donor in a cohort sampled during active COVID-19. The specimen was peripheral blood.

This CDR3 is CASSFRDRGNSPLHF. In DNA, the CDR3 is TGTGCCAGCAGTTTCCGGGACAGGGGTAATTCACCCCTCCACTTT. The chain is built from TRBV6-5 and TRBJ1-6; 10 bases fit TRBD1. The CDR3 sequence is 15 residues long. Unmatched junction bases numbered 3, after V lost 4 bases and J lost 6 bases. Germline loops: CDR1 MNHEY, CDR2 SVGAGI.